This entry lists 13 T cell receptor beta chains sequenced from one sample in a study of cytomegalovirus exposure and HLA in healthy donors. PCR employed 60 Vbeta and 13 Jbeta primers. Sequencing used immunoSEQ multiplex PCR; TCRdb keeps in-frame clones, though not all of them. The table records about 190,000 clones, around 79% of them present only once. The sequencing input was PBMCs. These TCRs come from a woman under 30 in good health and CMV-seronegative.

The gene calls are TRBV5-3 and TRBJ2-2; D uncertain. TRBV5-3 is treated as an ORF (open reading frame) with a function not yet certain. CDR3 length equals 9 residues. The germline V and J ends were trimmed by 10 bases and 7 bases, with 5 bases remaining between them. CDR3: CAGRGELFF. CDR3 DNA: TGTGCCGGCCGCGGGGAGCTGTTTTTT.

This clone was observed once. This sequence joins TRBV19 and TRBJ2-1; no clear D. This CDR3 contains 11 residues. Between the trimmed V and J ends, which lost 1 base and 8 bases, there was a span of 3 bases. CDR1 LNHDA and CDR2 SQIVND come from the germline V gene (reference sequence). CDR3 amino acids: CASSIADEQFF. CDR3 sequence (DNA): TGTGCCAGTAGTATAGCTGATGAGCAGTTCTTC.

This rearrangement joins TRBV10-3 to TRBJ1-1; D is unresolved. V was shortened by 0 bases and J by 7 bases, with 15 bases between the two germline ends. Germline values: CDR1 ENHRY, CDR2 SYGVKD. The CDR3 extends over 15 amino acids. The CDR3 DNA follows: TGTGCCATCAGTGAGTCAGAGGGAAGTCGCGGTGAAGCTTTCTTT. Amino acid sequence: CAISESEGSRGEAFF.

The chain links TRBV28 to TRBJ2-7; D might be TRBD2 (6 bases). From germline, CDR1 is MDHEN and CDR2 SYDVKM. V lost 4 bases and J 5 bases, leaving 12 bases between the germline ends. This CDR3 has 13 amino acids. CDR3 protein: CASSSAGIDEQYF. The CDR3 DNA reads TGTGCCAGCAGTTCGGCGGGGATCGACGAGCAGTACTTC.

This rearrangement joins TRBV6-5 to TRBJ2-7, with TRBD1 matching over 8 bases. Germline CDR1 is MNHEY and CDR2 is SVGAGI. The CDR3 has 15 amino acids. The V and J ends lost 6 bases and 2 bases, in that order; junction bases with no gene match: 9. CDR3 sequence: CASRQDRDLAYEQYF. The CDR3, as DNA: TGTGCCAGCAGACAGGACAGGGACCTTGCCTACGAGCAGTACTTC.

This clone occurred a few times. The chain couples TRBV30 to TRBJ2-3; TRBD2 matches at 9 bases. The CDR3 consists of 15 residues. With V trimmed by 0 bases and J by 6 bases, 7 bases remained unmatched. Germline V gene lookup returns CDR1 GTSNPN and CDR2 SVGIG (reference sequence). The CDR3 bases are TGTGCCTGGAGTGTACGACTAGCGGAGGGGGATACGCAGTATTTT. Translated, it gives CAWSVRLAEGDTQYF.

This sequence joins TRBV5-1 and TRBJ2-1; D possibly corresponds to TRBD2 (6 bases). The V and J ends lost 1 base and 1 base respectively, with 12 bases between them. The germline V gene encodes CDR1 SGHRS and CDR2 YFSETQ. The CDR3 length is 16 residues. The CDR3 loop reads CASSLSSGVSYNEQFF. The CDR3 nucleotides are TGCGCCAGCAGCTTGAGTAGCGGAGTATCCTACAATGAGCAGTTCTTC. The entire variable domain, with the rest obtained from reference TRBV5-1 and TRBJ2-1, is as follows: KAGVTQTPRYLIKTRGQQVTLSCSPISGHRSVSWYQQTPGQGLQFLFEYFSETQRNKGNFPGRFSGRQFSNSRSEMNVSTLELGDSALYLCASSLSSGVSYNEQFFGPGTRLTVL.

This clone was seen more than once but under ten times. This sequence joins TRBV5-1 and TRBJ2-5; D unclear. The CDR3 is 14 amino acids. V was cut by 0 bases and J by 1 base, with 7 bases left in between. Germline CDR1 reads SGHRS; CDR2 reads YFSETQ. The CDR3 is CASSLDSSQETQYF. In DNA, the CDR3 is TGCGCCAGCAGCTTGGACAGTAGCCAAGAGACCCAGTACTTC.

This clone was recorded once. J is TRBJ2-3 and V is TRBV4-1, with 9 bases lining up with TRBD2. Germline CDR1 and CDR2: MGHRA and YSYEKL. This CDR3 region has 18 residues. With 3 bases clipped from V and 0 bases from J, the junction kept 10 bases outside the gene matches. The CDR3 DNA follows: TGCGCCAGCAGCCATTTGCGGGGGGGGACGATTAGCACAGATACGCAGTATTTT. This translates into CASSHLRGGTISTDTQYF.

The V call is TRBV28, the J call TRBJ2-7, with D perhaps TRBD2 (6 bases). The CDR3 runs to 13 residues. Germline loops: CDR1 MDHEN, CDR2 SYDVKM. Trimming removed 6 bases at V and 3 bases at J, with 12 bases between. CDR3 protein: CASRAGGGYEQYF. In DNA form, the CDR3 reads TGTGCCAGCAGAGCCGGGGGAGGCTACGAGCAGTACTTC.

DNA of the CDR3: TGCGCCAGCAGCCAATCTCCCCTAGCGGGGTACTCAGATACGCAGTATTTT. Translation: CASSQSPLAGYSDTQYF. The V gene is TRBV4-1, the J gene TRBJ2-3; 9 positions agree with TRBD2. The CDR3 totals 17 residues. The V segment lost 2 bases and the J segment 4 bases; nucleotides outside the gene matches: 10. Germline V gene sequence: CDR1 MGHRA, CDR2 YSYEKL.

This clone was seen a handful of times. This rearrangement joins TRBV19 to TRBJ2-7, with 9 bases lining up with TRBD1. The V gene end was trimmed by 5 bases and the J gene end by 3 bases; junction bases not matched to a gene: 8. Looked up from germline, CDR1 is LNHDA and CDR2 is SQIVND (reference sequence). The length of the CDR3 is 15 residues. Here the CDR3 reads CASSSRRQGGYEQYF. In nucleotides, the CDR3 is TGTGCCAGTAGTTCCCGACGACAGGGGGGCTACGAGCAGTACTTC.

The chain joins TRBV19 to TRBJ2-1; the D gene is possibly TRBD2 (6 bases). The V and J ends lost 3 bases and 4 bases respectively, with 13 bases between them. CDR3 length: 15 amino acids. CDR1 is LNHDA, CDR2 SQIVND, per germline (reference sequence). The CDR3: CASSISGGGYNEQFF. The CDR3 DNA reads TGTGCCAGTAGTATCTCTGGAGGAGGGTACAATGAGCAGTTCTTC.